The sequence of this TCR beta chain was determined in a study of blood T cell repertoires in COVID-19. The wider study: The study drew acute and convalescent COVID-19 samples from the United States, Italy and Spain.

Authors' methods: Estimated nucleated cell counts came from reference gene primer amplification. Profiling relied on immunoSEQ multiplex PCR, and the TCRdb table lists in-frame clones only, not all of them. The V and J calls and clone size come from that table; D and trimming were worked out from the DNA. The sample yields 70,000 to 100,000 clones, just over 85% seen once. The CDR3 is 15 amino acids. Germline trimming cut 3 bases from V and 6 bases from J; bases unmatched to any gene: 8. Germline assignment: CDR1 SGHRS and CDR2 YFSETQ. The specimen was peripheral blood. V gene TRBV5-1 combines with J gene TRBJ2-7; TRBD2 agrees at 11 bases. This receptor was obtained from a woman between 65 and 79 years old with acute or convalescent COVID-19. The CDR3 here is CASSSLAGGPIEQYF. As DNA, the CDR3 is TGCGCCAGCAGCTCCTTAGCGGGAGGGCCGATCGAGCAGTACTTC. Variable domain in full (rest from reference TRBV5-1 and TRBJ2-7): KAGVTQTPRYLIKTRGQQVTLSCSPISGHRSVSWYQQTPGQGLQFLFEYFSETQRNKGNFPGRFSGRQFSNSRSEMNVSTLELGDSALYLCASSSLAGGPIEQYFGPGTRLTVT.